The 10 T cell receptor beta chains reported below all come from one sample, sequenced in a study of response to subunit inactivated influenza vaccine. TCRdb reprocessed the RT-PCR reads via MiXCR and lists one record per CDR3 protein. Here the sample spans about 160,000 distinct CDR3 sequences, 11% being singletons. Sample: non-naive T cells sorted from PBMCs, taken 35 to 45 days after vaccination. Every receptor here comes from a man aged 50 to 59 who received an inactivated influenza vaccine.

This clonotype was observed many times. The CDR3 DNA is TGCAGCGGAGGACAGGTATTTCAGCCCCAGCATTTT. Protein sequence: CSGGQVFQPQHF. This chain connects TRBV29-1 to TRBJ1-5, with 7 bases identical to TRBD1. This CDR3 is built from 12 residues. Losses at the gene ends were 7 bases for V and 6 bases for J; bases not matched to a gene: 6. The germline V gene encodes CDR1 SQVTM and CDR2 ANQGSEA.

The chain is built from TRBV7-9 and TRBJ2-1; 12 nucleotides line up with TRBD2. CDR1 and CDR2 from the germline V gene are SEHNR and FQNEAQ (reference sequence). Germline trimming cut 0 bases from V and 8 bases from J; bases unmatched to any gene: 5. This CDR3 spans 16 amino acids. CDR3 amino acids: CASSLALTSGRDEQFF. The CDR3 nucleotides are TGTGCCAGCAGCTTAGCTCTGACTAGCGGGAGAGATGAGCAGTTCTTC.

V gene TRBV5-3 combines with J gene TRBJ2-5, with 7 bases lining up with TRBD1. TRBV5-3 is treated as an ORF (open reading frame) with a function not yet certain. V was clipped by 4 bases and J by 0 bases; unmatched bases: 9. The CDR3 consists of 16 residues. This CDR3 is CARSTSGTEYQETQYF. Written as DNA, the CDR3 is TGTGCCAGAAGCACCTCCGGGACAGAGTACCAAGAGACCCAGTACTTC.

In this sample, this clonotype turned up a few times. The chain has TRBV9 and TRBJ1-1; D unclear. The CDR3 totals 14 residues. The germline V gene has CDR1 SGDLS and CDR2 YYNGEE. With 0 bases removed from V and 1 base from J, the gap between germline ends came to 7 bases. CDR3 protein: CASSVDSGNTEAFF. Written as DNA, the CDR3 is TGTGCCAGCAGCGTAGACTCGGGGAACACTGAAGCTTTCTTT. The entire variable domain, with the rest obtained from reference TRBV9 and TRBJ1-1, is as follows: DSGVTQTPKHLITATGQRVTLRCSPRSGDLSVYWYQQSLDQGLQFLIQYYNGEERAKGNILERFSAQQFPDLHSELNLSSLELGDSALYFCASSVDSGNTEAFFGQGTRLTVV.

The genes are TRBV5-8 and TRBJ2-7; D remains ambiguous. The CDR3 consists of 14 residues. Trimming removed 0 bases at V and 1 base at J, with 8 bases between. The V gene's germline CDR1 is SGHTS and CDR2 YDEGEE. This CDR3 reads CASSLAVHSYEQYF. CDR3 nucleotides: TGTGCCAGCAGCTTGGCTGTACATTCCTACGAGCAGTACTTC.

This clonotype turned up a few times. The rearrangement uses TRBV5-1 and TRBJ2-3; 9 positions match TRBD2. The CDR3 is 15 amino acids. CDR1 and CDR2 from the germline V gene are SGHRS and YFSETQ. The V and J ends lost 3 bases and 5 bases, in that order; junction bases with no gene match: 7. CDR3 DNA sequence: TGCGCCAGCAGCTCGCGGGGGGGCCAGGGAGATACGCAGTATTTT. It specifies CASSSRGGQGDTQYF.

The rearrangement uses TRBV7-2 and TRBJ2-5, with TRBD1 as a possible D gene (5 bases). V was cut by 1 base and J by 4 bases, with 10 bases left in between. The CDR3 has 14 amino acids. Looked up from germline, CDR1 is SGHTA and CDR2 is FQGNSA. CDR3 residues: CASSLVGAAETQYF. CDR3 DNA: TGTGCCAGCAGCTTAGTTGGGGCGGCAGAGACCCAGTACTTC.

This sequence joins TRBV6-5 and TRBJ2-7; maybe TRBD2 (6 bases). V was cut by 2 bases and J by 2 bases, with 10 bases left in between. This CDR3 comprises 14 residues. Per germline, CDR1 MNHEY and CDR2 SVGAGI. The CDR3: CASSYRGRPYEQYF. DNA of the CDR3: TGTGCCAGCAGTTACCGAGGGAGGCCCTACGAGCAGTACTTC.

V gene TRBV5-1 combines with J gene TRBJ2-7; 9 bases fit TRBD1. V shed 4 bases and J 5 bases; nucleotides not matched to a gene: 7. Germline-derived CDR1 and CDR2 are SGHRS and YFSETQ. This CDR3 has 14 residues. The CDR3 bases are TGCGCCAGCAGCCCGGCCGGGACAGGGAACGAGCAGTACTTC. Translation gives CASSPAGTGNEQYF.

The chain carries TRBV12-3 or TRBV12-4 and TRBJ1-3, with D tentatively TRBD1 (5 bases). The CDR3 sequence is 15 residues long. Trimming cost V 0 bases and J 0 bases, with 6 bases left between them. The CDR3 sequence is CASSLAGGSGNTIYF. In DNA, the CDR3 is TGTGCCAGCAGTTTAGCGGGGGGCTCTGGAAACACCATATATTTT.